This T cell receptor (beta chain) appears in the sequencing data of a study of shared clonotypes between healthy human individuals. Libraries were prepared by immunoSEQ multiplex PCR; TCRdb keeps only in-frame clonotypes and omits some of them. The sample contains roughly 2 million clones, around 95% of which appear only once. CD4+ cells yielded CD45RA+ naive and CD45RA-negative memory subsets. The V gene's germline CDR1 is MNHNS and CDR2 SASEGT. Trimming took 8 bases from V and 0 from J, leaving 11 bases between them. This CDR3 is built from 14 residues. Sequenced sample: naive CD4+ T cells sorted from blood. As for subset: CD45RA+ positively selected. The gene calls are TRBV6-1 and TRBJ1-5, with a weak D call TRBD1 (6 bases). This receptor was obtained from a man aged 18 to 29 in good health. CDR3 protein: CASVDRLSNQPQHF. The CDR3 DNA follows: TGTGCCAGCGTTGACAGGCTTAGCAATCAGCCCCAGCATTTT.